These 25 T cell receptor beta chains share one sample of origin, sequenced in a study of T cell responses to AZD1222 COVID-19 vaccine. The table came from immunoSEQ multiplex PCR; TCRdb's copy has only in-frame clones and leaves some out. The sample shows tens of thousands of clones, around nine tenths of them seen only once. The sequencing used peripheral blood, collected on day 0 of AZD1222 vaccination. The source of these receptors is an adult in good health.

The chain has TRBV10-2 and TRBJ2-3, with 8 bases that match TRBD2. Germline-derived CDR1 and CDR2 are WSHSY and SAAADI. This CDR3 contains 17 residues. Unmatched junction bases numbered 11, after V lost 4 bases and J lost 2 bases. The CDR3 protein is CASSGGRAGGPTDTQYF. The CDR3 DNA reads TGCGCCAGCAGTGGGGGCCGGGCGGGGGGTCCCACAGATACGCAGTATTTT.

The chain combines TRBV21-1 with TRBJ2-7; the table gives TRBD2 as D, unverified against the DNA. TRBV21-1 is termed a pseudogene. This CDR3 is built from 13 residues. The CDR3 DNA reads TGTGCCAGCAGCAAAGGACTCTCCTACGAGCAGTACTTC. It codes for CASSKGLSYEQYF.

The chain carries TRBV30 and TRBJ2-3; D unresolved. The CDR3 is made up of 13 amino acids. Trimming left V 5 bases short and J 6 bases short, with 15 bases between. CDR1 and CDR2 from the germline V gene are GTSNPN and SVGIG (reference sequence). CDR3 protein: CAWEGPVGDTQYF. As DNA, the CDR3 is TGTGCCTGGGAAGGCCCCGTTGGGGATACGCAGTATTTT.

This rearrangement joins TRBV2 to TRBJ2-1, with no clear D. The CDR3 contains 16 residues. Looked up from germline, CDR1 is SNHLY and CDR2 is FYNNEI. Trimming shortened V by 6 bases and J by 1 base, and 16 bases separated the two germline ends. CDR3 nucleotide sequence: TGTGCCAGCAGGGAGTCCCTGGATCATTCCTACAATGAGCAGTTCTTC. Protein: CASRESLDHSYNEQFF.

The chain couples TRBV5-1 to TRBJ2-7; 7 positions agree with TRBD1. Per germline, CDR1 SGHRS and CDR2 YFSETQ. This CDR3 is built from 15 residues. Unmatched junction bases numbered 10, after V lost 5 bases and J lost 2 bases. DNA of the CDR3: TGCGCCAGCAGTTTCTCCGGGACAGATACCTACGAGCAGTACTTC. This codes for CASSFSGTDTYEQYF. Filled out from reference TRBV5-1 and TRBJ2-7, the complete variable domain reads KAGVTQTPRYLIKTRGQQVTLSCSPISGHRSVSWYQQTPGQGLQFLFEYFSETQRNKGNFPGRFSGRQFSNSRSEMNVSTLELGDSALYLCASSFSGTDTYEQYFGPGTRLTVT.

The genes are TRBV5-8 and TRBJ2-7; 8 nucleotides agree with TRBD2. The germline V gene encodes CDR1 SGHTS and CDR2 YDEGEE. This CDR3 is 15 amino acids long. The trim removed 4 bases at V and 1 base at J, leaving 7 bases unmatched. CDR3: CASSPRIAGSYEQYF. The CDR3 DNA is TGTGCCAGCAGCCCACGTATAGCGGGGTCCTACGAGCAGTACTTC.

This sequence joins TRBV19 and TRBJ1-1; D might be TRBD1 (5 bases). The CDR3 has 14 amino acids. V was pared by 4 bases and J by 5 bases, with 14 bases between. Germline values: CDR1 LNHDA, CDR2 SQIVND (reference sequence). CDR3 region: CASSKLGVTTEAFF. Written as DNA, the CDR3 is TGTGCCAGTAGTAAGTTAGGGGTCACGACTGAAGCTTTCTTT.

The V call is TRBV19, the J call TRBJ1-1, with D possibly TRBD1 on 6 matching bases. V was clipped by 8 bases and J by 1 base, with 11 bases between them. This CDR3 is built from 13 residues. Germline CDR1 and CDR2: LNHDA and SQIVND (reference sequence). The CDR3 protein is CASGQKSNTEAFF. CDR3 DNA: TGTGCCAGTGGACAGAAATCGAACACTGAAGCTTTCTTT.

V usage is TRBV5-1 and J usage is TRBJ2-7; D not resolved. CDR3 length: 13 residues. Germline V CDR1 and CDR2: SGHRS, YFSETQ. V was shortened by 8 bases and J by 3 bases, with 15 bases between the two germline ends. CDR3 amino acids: CARTGPELYEQYF. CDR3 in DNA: TGCGCCAGGACTGGTCCGGAACTCTACGAGCAGTACTTC.

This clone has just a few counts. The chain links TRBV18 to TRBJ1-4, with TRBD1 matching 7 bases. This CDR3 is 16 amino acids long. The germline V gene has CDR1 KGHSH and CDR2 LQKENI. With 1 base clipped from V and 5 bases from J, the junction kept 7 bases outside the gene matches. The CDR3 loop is CASSPQGAIGNEKLFF. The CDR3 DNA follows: TGTGCCAGCTCACCACAGGGGGCGATCGGGAATGAAAAACTGTTTTTT.

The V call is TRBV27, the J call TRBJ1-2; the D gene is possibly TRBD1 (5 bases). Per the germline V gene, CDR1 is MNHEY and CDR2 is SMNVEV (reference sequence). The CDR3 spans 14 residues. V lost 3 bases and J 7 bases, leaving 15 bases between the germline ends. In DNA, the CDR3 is TGTGCCAGCAGTTTCGGTGGGGCGAGGCTTGGCTACACCTTC. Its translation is CASSFGGARLGYTF.

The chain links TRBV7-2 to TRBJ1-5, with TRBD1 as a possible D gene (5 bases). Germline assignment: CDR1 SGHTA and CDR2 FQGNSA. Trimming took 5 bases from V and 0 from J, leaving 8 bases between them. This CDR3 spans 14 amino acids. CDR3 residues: CASSVDSSNQPQHF. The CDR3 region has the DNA TGTGCCAGCAGCGTCGACAGTAGCAATCAGCCCCAGCATTTT.

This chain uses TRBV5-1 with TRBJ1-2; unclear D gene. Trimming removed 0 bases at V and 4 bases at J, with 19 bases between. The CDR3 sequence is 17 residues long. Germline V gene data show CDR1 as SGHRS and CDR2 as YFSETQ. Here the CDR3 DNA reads TGCGCCAGCAGCTTGGAGGCGGGCCCCCCGGGCGTCTATGGCTACACCTTC. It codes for CASSLEAGPPGVYGYTF.

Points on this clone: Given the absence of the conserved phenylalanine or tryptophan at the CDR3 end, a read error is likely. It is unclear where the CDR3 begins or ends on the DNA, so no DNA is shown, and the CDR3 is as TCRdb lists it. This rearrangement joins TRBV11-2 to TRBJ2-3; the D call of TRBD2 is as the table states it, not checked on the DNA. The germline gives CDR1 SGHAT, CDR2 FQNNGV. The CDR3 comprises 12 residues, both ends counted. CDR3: CASSLALGGLAV.

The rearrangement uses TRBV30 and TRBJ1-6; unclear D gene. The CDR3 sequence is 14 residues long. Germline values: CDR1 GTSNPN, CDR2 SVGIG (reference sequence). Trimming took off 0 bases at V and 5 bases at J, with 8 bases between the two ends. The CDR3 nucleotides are TGTGCCTGGAGTGTAGGGATCGATAATTCACCCCTCCACTTT. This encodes CAWSVGIDNSPLHF.

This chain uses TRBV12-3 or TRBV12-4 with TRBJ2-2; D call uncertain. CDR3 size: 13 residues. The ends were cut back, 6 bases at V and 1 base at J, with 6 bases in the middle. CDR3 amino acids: CASRALNTGELFF. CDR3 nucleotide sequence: TGTGCCAGCAGGGCGTTGAACACCGGGGAGCTGTTTTTT.

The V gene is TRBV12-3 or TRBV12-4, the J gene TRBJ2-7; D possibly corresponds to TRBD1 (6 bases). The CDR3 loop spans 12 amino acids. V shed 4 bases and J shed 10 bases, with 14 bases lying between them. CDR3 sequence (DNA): TGTGCCAGCAGTTCAACCCCACAGGGACAGTACTTC. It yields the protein CASSSTPQGQYF.

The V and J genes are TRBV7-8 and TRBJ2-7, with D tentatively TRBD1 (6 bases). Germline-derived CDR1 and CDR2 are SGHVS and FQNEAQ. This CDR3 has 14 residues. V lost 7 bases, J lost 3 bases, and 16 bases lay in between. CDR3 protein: CASIPRTDYYEQYF. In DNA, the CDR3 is TGTGCCAGCATTCCCCGGACAGATTACTACGAGCAGTACTTC.

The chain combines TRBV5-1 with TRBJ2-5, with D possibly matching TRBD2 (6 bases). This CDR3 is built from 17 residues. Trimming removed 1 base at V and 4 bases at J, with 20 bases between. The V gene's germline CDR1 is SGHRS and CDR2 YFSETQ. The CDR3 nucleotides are TGCGCCAGCAGCTTGTTGGGTCGCGGGGTTCCGGGAGAGACCCAGTACTTC. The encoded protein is CASSLLGRGVPGETQYF.

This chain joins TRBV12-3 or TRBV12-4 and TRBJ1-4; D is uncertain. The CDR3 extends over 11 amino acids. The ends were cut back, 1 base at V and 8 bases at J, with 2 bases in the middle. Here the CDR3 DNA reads TGTGCCAGCAGTTTAGTCGAAAAACTGTTTTTT. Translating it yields CASSLVEKLFF.

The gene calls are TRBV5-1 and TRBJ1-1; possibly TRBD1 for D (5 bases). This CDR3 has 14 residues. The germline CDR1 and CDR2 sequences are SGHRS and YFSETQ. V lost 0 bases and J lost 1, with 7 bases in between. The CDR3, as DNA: TGCGCCAGCAGCTTGGGGGGGACGAACACTGAAGCTTTCTTT. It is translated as CASSLGGTNTEAFF.

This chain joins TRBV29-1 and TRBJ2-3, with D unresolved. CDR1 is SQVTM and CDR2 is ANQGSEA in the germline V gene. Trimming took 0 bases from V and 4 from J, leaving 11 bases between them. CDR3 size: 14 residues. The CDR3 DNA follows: TGCAGCGTTGAAGATCTTCGCAGATCAGATACGCAGTATTTT. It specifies CSVEDLRRSDTQYF.

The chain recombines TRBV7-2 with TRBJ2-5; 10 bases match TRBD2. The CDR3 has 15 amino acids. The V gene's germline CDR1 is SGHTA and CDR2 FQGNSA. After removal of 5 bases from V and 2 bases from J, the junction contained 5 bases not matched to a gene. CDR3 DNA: TGTGCCAGCAGCCCGCGGACTAGCGGACAAGAGACCCAGTACTTC. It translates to CASSPRTSGQETQYF.

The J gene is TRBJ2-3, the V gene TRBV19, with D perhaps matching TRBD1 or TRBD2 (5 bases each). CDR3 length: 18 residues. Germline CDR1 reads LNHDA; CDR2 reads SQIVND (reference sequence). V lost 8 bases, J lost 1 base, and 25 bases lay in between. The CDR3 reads CASGTSGRAFRGTDTQYF. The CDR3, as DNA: TGTGCCAGTGGGACCTCAGGGAGAGCGTTCCGCGGCACAGATACGCAGTATTTT. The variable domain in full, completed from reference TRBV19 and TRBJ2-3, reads DGGITQSPKYLFRKEGQNVTLSCEQNLNHDAMYWYRQDPGQGLRLIYYSQIVNDFQKGDIAEGYSVSREKKESFPLTVTSAQKNPTAFYLCASGTSGRAFRGTDTQYFGPGTRLTVL.

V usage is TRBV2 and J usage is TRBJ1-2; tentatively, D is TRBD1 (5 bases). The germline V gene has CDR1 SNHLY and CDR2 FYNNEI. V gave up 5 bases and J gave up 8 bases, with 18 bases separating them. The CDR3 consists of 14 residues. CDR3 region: CASSYGTAGLGYTF. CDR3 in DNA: TGTGCCAGCAGTTACGGGACGGCCGGACTGGGCTACACCTTC.